This TCR beta chain was retrieved from a study of metastatic and nonmetastatic thyroid tumors. Study background: Repertoires from malignant and benign thyroid patients were compared across blood and tumor or nodule tissue.

A note on this clone: The antigen is undetermined.

Trimming removed 3 bases at V and 5 bases at J, with 10 bases between. Germline V gene sequence: CDR1 MDHEN, CDR2 SYDVKM. The CDR3 consists of 13 residues. Methods used by the authors: A classifier for distant metastasis in papillary thyroid cancer was constructed using CDR3 differences observed across clinicopathological groups. Via MiXCR, TCRdb re-called the PCR reads. None of the V and J calls come from the authors' own analysis; TCRdb made them. The sample shows about 8,400 clones, 31% of them seen only once. Overall study findings and caveats: The reported finding was significantly higher TCR beta diversity in malignant thyroid tumors relative to benign nodules, in blood and tumor.

Treatment of any kind had been given to no patient before thyroid surgery. Material: tumor tissue. The chain has TRBV28 and TRBJ1-2; D unclear. This TCR was recovered from a female donor with papillary thyroid cancer or a benign thyroid nodule (not recorded which). Some clones in this sample may be carry-over from other donors' samples. In DNA form, the CDR3 reads TGTGCCAGCAGTTTGGCGGGAGGTTATGGCTACACCTTC. Protein sequence: CASSLAGGYGYTF.